The 26 T cell receptor beta chains reported below all come from one sample, sequenced in a study of early T cells in non-severe SARS-CoV-2 infection. TCRdb independently ran MiXCR on the 5' RACE reads; one entry per CDR3 protein. Found here are 55,000 to 75,000 distinct CDR3 sequences, about 8.4% of them singletons; the top ten hold about 3.3%. Sequenced sample: whole blood. The receptor set was obtained from an adult who was a healthcare worker with PCR-confirmed SARS-CoV-2 infection or an uninfected control (not recorded which).

This clonotype has just a few counts. The rearrangement uses TRBV7-9 and TRBJ2-7; 7 bases align to TRBD1. J gave up 3 bases and V 5 bases, and 4 bases lay outside the gene matches. Germline V CDR1 and CDR2: SEHNR, FQNEAQ (reference sequence). The CDR3 is 13 residues long. Here the CDR3 reads CASSHRGDYEQYF. CDR3 in DNA: TGTGCCAGCAGCCACAGGGGCGACTACGAGCAGTACTTC.

This chain links TRBV9 with TRBJ2-7; no clear D gene. Deletions cut 3 bases from V and 2 bases from J, with 12 bases between. The CDR3 covers 14 residues. Germline assignment: CDR1 SGDLS and CDR2 YYNGEE. The CDR3 DNA reads TGTGCCAGCAGCGCCCATCAGGAGACCTACGAGCAGTACTTC. Its protein is CASSAHQETYEQYF. The full variable domain, completed using reference TRBV9 and TRBJ2-7, is DSGVTQTPKHLITATGQRVTLRCSPRSGDLSVYWYQQSLDQGLQFLIQYYNGEERAKGNILERFSAQQFPDLHSELNLSSLELGDSALYFCASSAHQETYEQYFGPGTRLTVT.

By proportion, this clonotype is medium-sized. The rearrangement links TRBV28 to TRBJ1-5; D is undetermined. The CDR3 covers 11 residues. Trimming took 5 bases from V and 7 from J, leaving 6 bases between them. CDR1 is MDHEN, CDR2 SYDVKM, per germline. The DNA for the CDR3 is TGTGCCAGCAGTCCGGACCAGCCCCAGCATTTT. Translation gives CASSPDQPQHF.

This clonotype came up many times. The rearrangement links TRBV30 to TRBJ2-3, with 9 bases lining up with TRBD1. The CDR3 spans 20 residues. With 1 base clipped from V and 0 bases from J, the junction kept 17 bases outside the gene matches. CDR1 and CDR2 from the germline V gene are GTSNPN and SVGIG (reference sequence). The CDR3 here is CAWSGILRDRAAFSTDTQYF. The DNA of the CDR3 is TGTGCCTGGAGTGGGATCCTCCGGGACAGGGCCGCCTTTAGCACAGATACGCAGTATTTT.

This clonotype was found many times. CDR3 coding DNA: TGTGCCAGCAGTGAGCTGGGACTGGGCAATGAGCAGTTCTTC. This translates into CASSELGLGNEQFF. The genes are TRBV25-1 and TRBJ2-1, with D possibly TRBD2 on 6 matching bases. Deletions cut 3 bases from V and 6 bases from J, with 12 bases between. Germline CDR1 is MGHDK and CDR2 is SYGVNS. The CDR3 has 14 residues. Full variable domain (remainder filled in from reference TRBV25-1 and TRBJ2-1): EADIYQTPRYLVIGTGKKITLECSQTMGHDKMYWYQQDPGMELHLIHYSYGVNSTEKGDLSSESTVSRIRTEHFPLTLESARPSHTSQYLCASSELGLGNEQFFGPGTRLTVL.

This clonotype was counted many times. The V gene is TRBV27, the J gene TRBJ2-1; D is unresolved. Germline V CDR1 and CDR2: MNHEY, SMNVEV (reference sequence). This CDR3 comprises 14 residues. Trimming removed 6 bases at V and 2 bases at J, with 11 bases between. The CDR3 here is CASSLLSPYNEQFF. In DNA form, the CDR3 reads TGTGCCAGCAGCCTTCTGTCCCCCTACAATGAGCAGTTCTTC.

This clonotype showed up many times. The chain joins TRBV7-9 to TRBJ2-3; no clear D. Per germline, CDR1 SEHNR and CDR2 FQNEAQ (reference sequence). There are 16 residues in the CDR3. Trimming removed 0 bases at V and 4 bases at J, with 14 bases between. The CDR3 DNA reads as TGTGCCAGCAGCTTAGCAACCCGCCGGACGGCAGATACGCAGTATTTT. Residues: CASSLATRRTADTQYF. The whole variable domain, filled in from reference TRBV7-9 and TRBJ2-3, reads DTGVSQNPRHKITKRGQNVTFRCDPISEHNRLYWYRQTLGQGPEFLTYFQNEAQLEKSRLLSDRFSAERPKGSFSTLEIQRTEQGDSAMYLCASSLATRRTADTQYFGPGTRLTVL.

The table lists this clonotype with a few counts. The chain uses TRBV2 and TRBJ2-2, with TRBD2 matching over 14 bases. Germline lookup yields CDR1 SNHLY and CDR2 FYNNEI. The CDR3 is 16 residues long. V shed 5 bases, J shed 7 bases, and the junction held 6 bases outside the gene matches. The CDR3 loop reads CASSQGLAGVIGELFF. The DNA of the CDR3 is TGTGCCAGCAGTCAGGGACTAGCGGGAGTGATCGGGGAGCTGTTTTTT.

This clonotype appeared many times. This sequence joins TRBV20-1 and TRBJ2-7; 9 bases are shared with TRBD2. The junction had 11 bases not matched to a gene; V was cut back by 3 bases and J by 2 bases. CDR1 and CDR2 (germline): DFQATT, SNEGSKA (reference sequence). The CDR3 length is 16 residues. The CDR3 sequence is CSARTSGSSFTYEQYF. The DNA of the CDR3 is TGCAGTGCTAGGACTAGCGGTTCCTCCTTTACCTACGAGCAGTACTTC.

This clonotype was seen repeatedly, ten times or more. J is TRBJ2-1 and V is TRBV24-1; 7 bases are a match to TRBD1. CDR3 length equals 12 residues. Germline trimming cut 5 bases from V and 6 bases from J; bases unmatched to any gene: 0. From germline, CDR1 is KGHDR and CDR2 SFDVKD. DNA of the CDR3: TGTGCCACCAGTGGACAGGGCAATGAGCAGTTCTTC. Translation gives CATSGQGNEQFF.

The gene calls are TRBV20-1 and TRBJ2-1; 10 nucleotides agree with TRBD2. The CDR3 covers 14 residues. With 3 bases clipped from V and 6 bases from J, the junction kept 5 bases outside the gene matches. CDR1 is DFQATT and CDR2 is SNEGSKA in the germline V gene (reference sequence). The CDR3 nucleotides read TGCAGTGCTAGTCGTAGCGGGAGGCCCAATGAGCAGTTCTTC. Its translation: CSASRSGRPNEQFF.

This clonotype has more than one count but fewer than ten. This chain connects TRBV7-9 to TRBJ1-1; 7 bases align to TRBD1. V was pared by 7 bases and J by 4 bases, with 6 bases of the junction left unmatched. The CDR3 has 13 residues. CDR1 is SEHNR, CDR2 FQNEAQ, per germline (reference sequence). Written as DNA, the CDR3 is TGTGCCAGCATACTGACAGGGATCACTGAAGCTTTCTTT. Amino acids: CASILTGITEAFF.

This chain uses TRBV29-1 with TRBJ2-7; 7 nucleotides agree with TRBD2. CDR1 and CDR2 from the germline V gene are SQVTM and ANQGSEA. The ends lost 0 bases at V and 4 bases at J; junction bases unmatched: 12. This CDR3 region has 16 residues. The CDR3 loop is CSVEDTVGRENYEQYF. DNA of the CDR3: TGCAGCGTTGAAGACACCGTGGGGCGGGAGAATTACGAGCAGTACTTC.

This clonotype has a handful of counts. The gene calls are TRBV11-2 and TRBJ2-3; a possible D gene is TRBD1 (5 bases). The germline V gene has CDR1 SGHAT and CDR2 FQNNGV. V was shortened by 4 bases and J by 6 bases, with 11 bases between the two germline ends. This CDR3 region has 13 residues. This CDR3 reads CASSSGPVDTQYF. In DNA, the CDR3 is TGTGCCAGCAGCTCAGGGCCTGTGGATACGCAGTATTTT.

In its sample, this clonotype was seen many times. V is TRBV18 and J is TRBJ1-4, with a possible D match to TRBD1 (6 bases). This CDR3 spans 14 amino acids. CDR1 is KGHSH, CDR2 LQKENI, per germline. V dropped 4 bases and J dropped 5 bases, with 11 bases sitting between them. The DNA for the CDR3 is TGTGCCAGCTCACGACAGGTTTTAAATGAAAAACTGTTTTTT. This codes for CASSRQVLNEKLFF. Supplemented by reference TRBV18 and TRBJ1-4, the full variable domain reads NAGVMQNPRHLVRRRGQEARLRCSPMKGHSHVYWYRQLPEEGLKFMVYLQKENIIDESGMPKERFSAEFPKEGPSILRIQQVVRGDSAAYFCASSRQVLNEKLFFGSGTQLSVL.

The chain couples TRBV24-1 to TRBJ2-1, with a weak D call TRBD2 (6 bases). The CDR3 length is 16 residues. Per the germline V gene, CDR1 is KGHDR and CDR2 is SFDVKD. Trimming removed 2 bases from V and 7 bases from J, with 17 bases in between. The CDR3 sequence is CATSDSQPTRWNEQFF. Written as DNA, the CDR3 is TGTGCCACCAGTGATTCCCAGCCGACTAGATGGAATGAGCAGTTCTTC.

This clonotype was detected only a few times. The chain has TRBV30 and TRBJ2-1; TRBD2 might be the D (5 bases). The V end lost 4 bases, the J end lost 10 bases, and 17 bases lay between the germline ends. This CDR3 is 13 amino acids long. From germline, CDR1 is GTSNPN and CDR2 SVGIG (reference sequence). CDR3 nucleotides: TGTGCCTGGAAAAGCGGTCCTGCCCGGGAGCAGTTCTTC. Protein product: CAWKSGPAREQFF.

V gene TRBV7-9 combines with J gene TRBJ2-7; D unclear. V lost 4 bases, J lost 5 bases, and 12 bases lay in between. This CDR3 comprises 13 residues. From germline, CDR1 is SEHNR and CDR2 FQNEAQ (reference sequence). This CDR3 is CASSSRGDDEQYF. In nucleotides, the CDR3 is TGTGCCAGCAGCTCGAGAGGCGACGACGAGCAGTACTTC. Full variable domain (rest looked up from reference TRBV7-9 and TRBJ2-7): DTGVSQNPRHKITKRGQNVTFRCDPISEHNRLYWYRQTLGQGPEFLTYFQNEAQLEKSRLLSDRFSAERPKGSFSTLEIQRTEQGDSAMYLCASSSRGDDEQYFGPGTRLTVT.

At least ten counts were recorded for this clonotype. The J gene is TRBJ2-7, the V gene TRBV20-1, with TRBD2 matching over 9 bases. CDR1 is DFQATT, CDR2 SNEGSKA, per germline (reference sequence). This CDR3 has 13 amino acids. V was clipped by 5 bases and J by 4 bases; unmatched bases: 6. CDR3 protein: CSAPASGRYEQYF. In DNA, the CDR3 is TGCAGTGCTCCAGCCAGCGGGAGGTACGAGCAGTACTTC.

This clonotype showed up just once. This rearrangement joins TRBV20-1 to TRBJ2-2; D is unclear. Germline CDR1 DFQATT, CDR2 SNEGSKA (reference sequence). The CDR3 has 15 amino acids. Trimming shortened V by 0 bases and J by 4 bases, and 12 bases separated the two germline ends. CDR3 in amino acids: CSARDPRRTTGELFF. The CDR3 DNA sequence: TGCAGTGCTAGAGACCCGCGGAGAACCACCGGGGAGCTGTTTTTT.

The chain recombines TRBV24-1 with TRBJ2-2; the D gene is possibly TRBD2 (6 bases). CDR1 and CDR2 (germline): KGHDR, SFDVKD. There are 13 residues in the CDR3. The V end was cut by 8 bases, the J end by 10 bases, with 16 bases between. The CDR3 bases are TGTGCCACCAAGGGACTTCGGGCGTTGGAGCTGTTTTTT. It encodes CATKGLRALELFF.

The rearrangement joins TRBV6-2 or TRBV6-3 to TRBJ2-5; D is possibly TRBD2 (5 bases). The CDR3 runs 13 residues. The germline gives CDR1 MNHEY, CDR2 SVGEGT. V dropped 4 bases and J dropped 2 bases, with 8 bases sitting between them. The CDR3 spells CASSSSGQETQYF. CDR3 sequence (DNA): TGTGCCAGCAGTTCCAGCGGTCAAGAGACCCAGTACTTC.

This clonotype was counted at least ten times. The chain links TRBV6-2 or TRBV6-3 to TRBJ2-2; the match to TRBD2 covers 8 bases. CDR3 length: 15 residues. The V gene end was trimmed by 6 bases and the J gene end by 3 bases; junction bases not matched to a gene: 6. CDR1 and CDR2 from the germline V gene are MNHEY and SVGEGT. CDR3 in DNA: TGTGCCAGCAGCCCCGGGACTAGGGACACCGGGGAGCTGTTTTTT. Protein product: CASSPGTRDTGELFF.

This clonotype was detected many times. V gene TRBV7-6 combines with J gene TRBJ2-1; 7 positions match TRBD1. CDR3 length equals 15 residues. The germline CDR1 and CDR2 sequences are SGHVS and FNYEAQ. With 5 bases clipped from V and 7 bases from J, the junction kept 11 bases outside the gene matches. Here the CDR3 reads CASSLSTGFLNEQFF. The CDR3 nucleotides read TGTGCCAGCAGCCTTTCGACAGGGTTCCTGAATGAGCAGTTCTTC.

This clonotype was recorded many times. This chain connects TRBV30 to TRBJ1-5; D is unresolved. Trimming removed 3 bases at V and 6 bases at J, with 12 bases between. The germline V gene has CDR1 GTSNPN and CDR2 SVGIG (reference sequence). This CDR3 region has 13 residues. CDR3 bases: TGTGCCTGGAGCAGACAACGGGGTCAGCCCCAGCATTTT. Translated: CAWSRQRGQPQHF. Full variable domain (rest looked up from reference TRBV30 and TRBJ1-5): SQTIHQWPATLVQPVGSPLSLECTVEGTSNPNLYWYRQAAGRGLQLLFYSVGIGQISSEVPQNLSASRPQDRQFILSSKKLLLSDSGFYLCAWSRQRGQPQHFGDGTRLSIL.

This clonotype has a handful of counts. V usage is TRBV7-2 and J usage is TRBJ2-2; D is unresolved. Looked up from germline, CDR1 is SGHTA and CDR2 is FQGNSA. Trimming removed 7 bases at V and 4 bases at J, with 13 bases between. This CDR3 has 14 amino acids. The CDR3 region is CASTLGGSTGELFF. The CDR3 bases are TGTGCCAGCACCTTGGGCGGTTCCACCGGGGAGCTGTTTTTT.